One sample yielded the 15 T cell receptor beta chains listed below, sequenced in a study of blood T cell repertoires in COVID-19. Assay used: immunoSEQ multiplex PCR; TCRdb lists only in-frame clones, some missing. The sample lists a few hundred thousand clones, around nine tenths seen once, with 1.5% to 2% in the top ten. The specimen sequenced was peripheral blood. Receptors originate from a woman in her 30s with COVID-19, enrolled during active disease.

The J gene is TRBJ1-4, the V gene TRBV11-2; 8 positions agree with TRBD1. The CDR3 is 16 residues long. The V and J ends lost 5 bases and 8 bases, in that order; junction bases with no gene match: 13. Germline V gene data show CDR1 as SGHAT and CDR2 as FQNNGV. CDR3 in amino acids: CASSPIKGTGLEKLFF. The CDR3 DNA is TGTGCCAGCAGCCCAATTAAAGGGACAGGCCTGGAAAAACTGTTTTTT.

The chain combines TRBV7-9 with TRBJ1-4, with a possible D match to TRBD1 (5 bases). V was trimmed by 4 bases and J by 5 bases, leaving 14 bases between them. Germline V gene data show CDR1 as SEHNR and CDR2 as FQNEAQ (reference sequence). This CDR3 has 15 amino acids. This CDR3 reads CASSYGGTANEKLFF. The CDR3 DNA sequence: TGTGCCAGCAGCTATGGCGGGACCGCAAATGAAAAACTGTTTTTT. Full variable domain (outside the CDR3, taken from reference TRBV7-9 and TRBJ1-4): DTGVSQNPRHKITKRGQNVTFRCDPISEHNRLYWYRQTLGQGPEFLTYFQNEAQLEKSRLLSDRFSAERPKGSFSTLEIQRTEQGDSAMYLCASSYGGTANEKLFFGSGTQLSVL.

The rearrangement joins TRBV7-8 to TRBJ1-5; D call uncertain. This CDR3 has 14 residues. Germline V gene sequence: CDR1 SGHVS, CDR2 FQNEAQ. Trimming left V 1 base short and J 0 bases short, with 4 bases between. Here the CDR3 reads CASSLVNSNQPQHF. CDR3 bases: TGTGCCAGCAGCTTAGTAAATAGCAATCAGCCCCAGCATTTT.

The sample holds a few counts of this clone. The rearrangement joins TRBV7-8 to TRBJ1-2; D might be TRBD1 (6 bases). The V end lost 5 bases, the J end lost 8 bases, and 12 bases lay between the germline ends. CDR3 length equals 12 residues. CDR1 and CDR2 (germline): SGHVS, FQNEAQ. The CDR3, as DNA: TGTGCCAGCAGCCCCGGACAGTCAGGCTACACCTTC. It is translated as CASSPGQSGYTF.

This rearrangement joins TRBV11-2 to TRBJ1-4; weak D call: TRBD1 (5 bases). Germline CDR1 is SGHAT and CDR2 is FQNNGV. Trimming stripped 5 bases from V and 1 base from J, with 8 bases between. The CDR3 runs to 14 residues. CDR3 nucleotides: TGTGCCAGCAGCCGACAGCTAACTAATGAAAAACTGTTTTTT. Protein product: CASSRQLTNEKLFF.

V usage is TRBV7-9 and J usage is TRBJ1-6; D is unresolved. Looked up from germline, CDR1 is SEHNR and CDR2 is FQNEAQ (reference sequence). V was pared by 10 bases and J by 4 bases, with 20 bases between. CDR3 length: 16 amino acids. The CDR3 sequence is CATSTARGPYNSPLHF. The CDR3 DNA reads TGTGCCACTTCAACGGCCCGAGGCCCGTATAATTCACCCCTCCACTTT.

J is TRBJ2-1 and V is TRBV5-1; D not certain. V was trimmed by 1 base and J by 4 bases, leaving 6 bases between them. Germline loops: CDR1 SGHRS, CDR2 YFSETQ. This CDR3 is built from 13 residues. CDR3 protein: CASSLYTYNEQFF. In DNA, the CDR3 is TGCGCCAGCAGCTTGTACACGTACAATGAGCAGTTCTTC.

This sequence joins TRBV30 and TRBJ2-1; D not certain. Germline CDR1 GTSNPN, CDR2 SVGIG (reference sequence). The V end was cut by 1 base, the J end by 5 bases, with 6 bases between. This CDR3 region has 12 residues. CDR3 bases: TGTGCCTGGAGTGCTCTAGACAATGAGCAGTTCTTC. Translation gives CAWSALDNEQFF. The entire variable domain, with the rest obtained from reference TRBV30 and TRBJ2-1, is as follows: SQTIHQWPATLVQPVGSPLSLECTVEGTSNPNLYWYRQAAGRGLQLLFYSVGIGQISSEVPQNLSASRPQDRQFILSSKKLLLSDSGFYLCAWSALDNEQFFGPGTRLTVL.

The chain has TRBV5-5 and TRBJ2-7, with 11 bases identical to TRBD1. This CDR3 is built from 14 residues. The J segment lost 6 bases and the V segment lost 0 bases, leaving 2 bases of the junction unmatched. Germline loops: CDR1 SGHKS, CDR2 YYEKEE (reference sequence). The CDR3 bases are TGTGCCAGCAGCTTGGCGGGGACAGGGGGCGAGCAGTACGTC. As protein: CASSLAGTGGEQYV.

A note on this clone: Different DNA sequences within this sample yield the same CDR3. The V and J genes are TRBV12-3 or TRBV12-4 and TRBJ1-5; D is possibly TRBD1 (5 bases). The CDR3 totals 13 residues. The ends were cut back, 3 bases at V and 6 bases at J, with 9 bases in the middle. The CDR3 region has the DNA TGTGCCAGCAGTTTTGGAGGGGTTCAGCCCCAGCATTTT. It encodes CASSFGGVQPQHF.

The chain recombines TRBV5-5 with TRBJ1-1; 8 positions agree with TRBD1. CDR1 and CDR2 (germline): SGHKS, YYEKEE (reference sequence). CDR3 length: 17 amino acids. Losses at the gene ends were 5 bases for V and 0 bases for J; bases not matched to a gene: 12. The CDR3 protein is CASSRQGLYGMNTEAFF. The CDR3 nucleotides are TGTGCCAGCAGTCGACAGGGGCTCTATGGGATGAACACTGAAGCTTTCTTT.

The chain combines TRBV18 with TRBJ2-5; D call uncertain. V was trimmed by 3 bases and J by 2 bases, leaving 7 bases between them. Germline values: CDR1 KGHSH, CDR2 LQKENI. There are 13 residues in the CDR3. The DNA for the CDR3 is TGTGCCAGCTCACCCCTCAGACAAGAGACCCAGTACTTC. This gives the protein CASSPLRQETQYF.

DNA of the CDR3: TGTGCCAGCCAATCGACAGGAACAGATACGCAGTATTTT. Residues: CASQSTGTDTQYF. The rearrangement links TRBV25-1 to TRBJ2-3, with D perhaps TRBD1 (6 bases). The germline CDR1 and CDR2 sequences are MGHDK and SYGVNS. Trimming cost V 8 bases and J 3 bases, with 12 bases left between them. This CDR3 spans 13 amino acids.

The rearrangement links TRBV5-1 to TRBJ1-4; 7 bases are shared with TRBD1. The V segment lost 3 bases and the J segment 0 bases; nucleotides outside the gene matches: 8. The CDR3 runs to 17 residues. Germline V CDR1 and CDR2: SGHRS, YFSETQ. This CDR3 is CASSWGTEYATNEKLFF. Here the CDR3 DNA reads TGCGCCAGCAGCTGGGGGACAGAGTATGCAACTAATGAAAAACTGTTTTTT.

The chain couples TRBV2 to TRBJ1-2, with TRBD1 matching 9 bases. Germline V lookup: CDR1 SNHLY, CDR2 FYNNEI. V lost 7 bases and J lost 6; bases outside the gene matches: 6. This CDR3 spans 13 amino acids. CDR3 nucleotides: TGTGCCAGCAACGTACAGGGGGCGAATGGCTACACCTTC. Translated, it gives CASNVQGANGYTF.